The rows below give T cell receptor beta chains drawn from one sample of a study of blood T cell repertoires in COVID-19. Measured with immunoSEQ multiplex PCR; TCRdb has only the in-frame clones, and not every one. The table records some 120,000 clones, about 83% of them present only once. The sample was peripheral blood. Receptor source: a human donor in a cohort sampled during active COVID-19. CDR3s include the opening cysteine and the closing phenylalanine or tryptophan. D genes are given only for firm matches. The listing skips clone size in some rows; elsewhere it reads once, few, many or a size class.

CDR3aa: CASNIQGGIYPQFF
CDR3nt: TGTGCCAGCAACATCCAGGGCGGGATCTACCCTCAGTTCTTC
v_gene: TRBV9
abundance: NA
j_gene: TRBJ2-1
d_gene: NA

CDR3aa: CASSYSLAYTGELFF
CDR3nt: TGTGCCAGCAGTTACTCACTAGCGTACACCGGGGAGCTGTTTTTT
v_gene: TRBV6-6
abundance: NA
j_gene: TRBJ2-2
d_gene: TRBD2

CDR3aa: CASSPREYEQYF
CDR3nt: TGTGCCAGCTCACCCAGGGAATACGAGCAGTACTTC
v_gene: TRBV18
abundance: NA
j_gene: TRBJ2-7
d_gene: NA

CDR3aa: CASSELPAGTRDTQYF
CDR3nt: TGTGCCAGCAGTGAATTGCCAGCGGGGACGAGGGATACGCAGTATTTT
v_gene: TRBV6-1
abundance: NA
j_gene: TRBJ2-3
d_gene: TRBD2

CDR3aa: CASSIRGTTNSPLHF
CDR3nt: TGTGCCAGTAGTATACGAGGGACAACTAATTCACCCCTCCACTTT
v_gene: TRBV19
abundance: NA
j_gene: TRBJ1-6
d_gene: NA

CDR3aa: CASGSRTGGRNQPQHF
CDR3nt: TGTGCCAGTGGGTCCAGGACAGGGGGACGCAATCAGCCCCAGCATTTT
v_gene: TRBV19
abundance: NA
j_gene: TRBJ1-5
d_gene: TRBD1

CDR3aa: CASSSDTKRGEQYF
CDR3nt: TGTGCCAGCAGCTCGGACACGAAAAGGGGCGAGCAGTACTTC
v_gene: TRBV13
abundance: NA
j_gene: TRBJ2-7
d_gene: NA

CDR3aa: CASGLSSGSYETQYF
CDR3nt: TGTGCTAGTGGTTTATCCAGCGGGAGTTATGAGACCCAGTACTTC
v_gene: TRBV12-5
abundance: NA
j_gene: TRBJ2-5
d_gene: TRBD2

CDR3aa: CASSLLSSGRRETQYF
CDR3nt: TGTGCCAGCAGTTTGCTATCTAGCGGGAGGAGGGAGACCCAGTACTTC
v_gene: TRBV28
abundance: NA
j_gene: TRBJ2-5
d_gene: TRBD2

CDR3aa: CATSRDTLVNSPLHF
CDR3nt: TGTGCCACCAGCAGAGATACTCTGGTGAACTCACCCCTCCACTTT
v_gene: TRBV15
abundance: few
j_gene: TRBJ1-6
d_gene: NA

CDR3aa: CASSPQPGTGGAYVSNQPQHF
CDR3nt: TGTGCCAGCAGCCCACAACCCGGGACAGGGGGCGCATATGTAAGCAATCAGCCCCAGCATTTT
v_gene: TRBV28
abundance: once
j_gene: TRBJ1-5
d_gene: TRBD1

CDR3aa: CASSLELAGTGELFF
CDR3nt: TGTGCCAGCAGCTTAGAACTAGCGGGAACCGGGGAGCTGTTTTTT
v_gene: TRBV7-9
abundance: NA
j_gene: TRBJ2-2
d_gene: TRBD2

CDR3aa: CASGRDRGYEQYF
CDR3nt: TGTGCCAGCGGCCGGGACAGGGGCTACGAGCAGTACTTC
v_gene: TRBV2
abundance: once
j_gene: TRBJ2-7
d_gene: TRBD1

CDR3aa: CASSPTGLAGAYEQYF
CDR3nt: TGTGCCAGCTCACCCACGGGACTAGCGGGAGCGTACGAGCAGTACTTC
v_gene: TRBV18
abundance: once
j_gene: TRBJ2-7
d_gene: TRBD2

CDR3aa: CASSLVAGGNIQYF
CDR3nt: TGTGCCAGCAGCTTAGTCGCGGGAGGGAACATTCAGTACTTC
v_gene: TRBV7-8
abundance: NA
j_gene: TRBJ2-4
d_gene: TRBD2

CDR3aa: CASREGYSNQPQHF
CDR3nt: TGTGCCAGCCGGGAAGGATATAGCAATCAGCCCCAGCATTTT
v_gene: TRBV27
abundance: NA
j_gene: TRBJ1-5
d_gene: NA

CDR3aa: CSVSLAIHYNEQFF
CDR3nt: TGCAGCGTTTCGCTAGCGATTCACTACAATGAGCAGTTCTTC
v_gene: TRBV29-1
abundance: NA
j_gene: TRBJ2-1
d_gene: NA

CDR3aa: CATTSGFSYNEQFF
CDR3nt: TGTGCCACCACTAGCGGGTTCTCCTACAATGAGCAGTTCTTC
v_gene: TRBV6-5
abundance: NA
j_gene: TRBJ2-1
d_gene: TRBD2

CDR3aa: CASSPGTSGNNEQFF
CDR3nt: TGCGCCAGCAGCCCCGGGACTAGCGGGAACAATGAGCAGTTCTTC
v_gene: TRBV5-1
abundance: NA
j_gene: TRBJ2-1
d_gene: TRBD2

CDR3aa: CASGAGNMNTEAFF
CDR3nt: TGTGCTAGTGGTGCGGGGAACATGAACACTGAAGCTTTCTTT
v_gene: TRBV12-5
abundance: NA
j_gene: TRBJ1-1
d_gene: NA

CDR3aa: CASNTEINQPQHF
CDR3nt: TGTGCCAGCAACACCGAAATCAATCAGCCCCAGCATTTT
v_gene: TRBV2
abundance: once
j_gene: TRBJ1-5
d_gene: NA

CDR3aa: CASGQGGLPRNEQFF
CDR3nt: TGTGCTAGTGGTCAAGGCGGGTTACCCAGGAATGAGCAGTTCTTC
v_gene: TRBV12-5
abundance: NA
j_gene: TRBJ2-1
d_gene: NA

CDR3aa: CASSLGRLGGYTF
CDR3nt: TGTGCCAGCAGTCTAGGGAGGCTCGGCGGCTACACCTTC
v_gene: TRBV12-3/TRBV12-4
abundance: few
j_gene: TRBJ1-2
d_gene: NA

CDR3aa: CASSSPGTSRQETQYF
CDR3nt: TGTGCCAGCAGCTCGCCCGGGACTAGCAGACAAGAGACCCAGTACTTC
v_gene: TRBV7-8
abundance: NA
j_gene: TRBJ2-5
d_gene: TRBD2

CDR3aa: CASSSTGFWGQGALGETQYF
CDR3nt: TGTGCCAGCAGCTCTACCGGTTTTTGGGGACAGGGGGCTCTAGGGGAGACCCAGTACTTC
v_gene: TRBV7-8
abundance: NA
j_gene: TRBJ2-5
d_gene: TRBD1

CDR3aa: CASSPYRGNTIYF
CDR3nt: TGTGCCAGCAGCCCATACAGGGGAAACACCATATATTTT
v_gene: TRBV7-2
abundance: NA
j_gene: TRBJ1-3
d_gene: NA

CDR3aa: CASSSSMTGTFVYEQYF
CDR3nt: TGTGCCAGCAGTTCCTCCATGACGGGAACTTTTGTCTACGAGCAGTACTTC
v_gene: TRBV28
abundance: NA
j_gene: TRBJ2-7
d_gene: NA

CDR3aa: CASRGTSGKSYNEQFF
CDR3nt: TGTGCCAGCAGGGGGACTAGCGGGAAGTCCTACAATGAGCAGTTCTTC
v_gene: TRBV2
abundance: NA
j_gene: TRBJ2-1
d_gene: TRBD2

CDR3aa: CASSLLKRQAYEQYF
CDR3nt: TGTGCCAGCAGTCTACTGAAAAGACAGGCCTACGAGCAGTACTTC
v_gene: TRBV6-2/TRBV6-3
abundance: NA
j_gene: TRBJ2-7
d_gene: NA

CDR3aa: CASSEALGQGVYEQYF
CDR3nt: TGTGCCAGCAGTGAAGCGCTGGGACAGGGTGTCTACGAGCAGTACTTC
v_gene: TRBV6-1
abundance: NA
j_gene: TRBJ2-7
d_gene: TRBD1

CDR3aa: CASSSLLGGAGELFF
CDR3nt: TGTGCCAGCAGTTCCCTATTGGGGGGAGCCGGGGAGCTGTTTTTT
v_gene: TRBV27
abundance: NA
j_gene: TRBJ2-2
d_gene: NA

CDR3aa: CVSSGQGVSGNQPQHF
CDR3nt: TGTGTCAGTAGCGGACAGGGAGTGAGCGGCAATCAGCCCCAGCATTTT
v_gene: TRBV19
abundance: NA
j_gene: TRBJ1-5
d_gene: TRBD1

CDR3aa: CASSPEYLTGEAFF
CDR3nt: TGTGCCAGCTCACCAGAGTACTTAACAGGTGAAGCTTTCTTT
v_gene: TRBV18
abundance: NA
j_gene: TRBJ1-1
d_gene: NA

CDR3aa: CASSTGIAPLGGEKLFF
CDR3nt: TGTGCCAGCAGCACCGGGATTGCCCCTTTAGGTGGTGAAAAACTGTTTTTT
v_gene: TRBV3-1/TRBV3-2
abundance: NA
j_gene: TRBJ1-4
d_gene: NA

CDR3aa: CASSQLAGYEQYF
CDR3nt: TGTGCCAGCAGCCAACTAGCGGGCTACGAGCAGTACTTC
v_gene: TRBV3-1/TRBV3-2
abundance: NA
j_gene: TRBJ2-7
d_gene: TRBD2

CDR3aa: CSASPGTGNSPLHF
CDR3nt: TGCAGTGCTAGTCCCGGGACAGGGAATTCACCCCTCCACTTT
v_gene: TRBV20-1
abundance: NA
j_gene: TRBJ1-6
d_gene: TRBD1

CDR3aa: CASSPQPGSDSGYTF
CDR3nt: TGTGCCAGCTCACCACAGCCGGGGTCGGATAGTGGCTACACCTTC
v_gene: TRBV18
abundance: once
j_gene: TRBJ1-2
d_gene: NA